This T cell receptor beta chain appears in the sequencing data of a study of technical replicates of blood from several donors (dated by TCRdb to 2016 to 2017). To prepare the library, the immunoSEQ multiplex PCR assay was applied. TCRdb provides this immuneACCESS table in a form limited to in-frame rearrangements. Some clones are lacking; in checked studies, under half of them reflect an unresolved V gene, and why the rest are absent is not known. This sample gives around 16,000 clones in total; around 86% of them show up just once. Around 10% of the sample rests with the top ten. The germline V gene supplies CDR1 MNHEY and CDR2 SVGAGI. Germline trimming: 5 bases from V, 8 bases from J; junction bases outside gene matches: 11. The CDR3 covers 15 residues, taking in both the cysteine and the phenylalanine. Only the CDR3 DNA is retained, 45 bases long and in frame from the first base. In regard to this clone: There is no known antigen for this receptor. Qualities for individual bases were not recorded, and no much larger clone is one base off.

The TCR comes from a human donor in good health. Sequencing used PBMCs. The sequence joins TRBV6-5 to TRBJ2-1; TRBD1 agrees with 8 junctional bases. CDR3 region: CASSLPGGASHEQFF. At the DNA level, the sequence is TGTGCCAGCAGTCTCCCAGGGGGCGCTTCCCATGAGCAGTTCTTC.